This T cell receptor beta chain was obtained from a study of cytomegalovirus exposure and HLA in healthy donors. V lost 8 bases, J lost 5 bases, and 18 bases lay in between. The CDR3 is made up of 14 amino acids. In germline, CDR1 is SEHNR, CDR2 FQNEAQ (reference sequence). Findings of the study overall: Three CMV-associated chains proved CMV antigen-specific in vitro.

Primers: 60 Vbeta forward and 13 Jbeta reverse. Clones were sequenced by immunoSEQ multiplex PCR, and TCRdb holds only the in-frame ones, with some missing. Of about 120,000 clones listed, around four fifths are singletons. Comments on this clone: Antigen unknown.

V is TRBV7-9 and J is TRBJ1-2, with a tentative D call TRBD1 (5 bases). The sequenced material came from PBMCs. This clonotype was sampled from a female donor in good health and CMV-seronegative. The CDR3 coding sequence is TGTGCCAGCTTGCCGACAGCGACGTCTTATGGCTACACCTTC. It codes for CASLPTATSYGYTF.